This TCR beta chain was recovered during a study of cytomegalovirus exposure and HLA in healthy donors (dated by TCRdb to about 2017). Notes on the research overall: According to an earlier analysis of a few hundred of the donors, 200 million or so T cells yielded some 120 million unique TCR beta sequences and around 300 Gb of sequence data. Because of strong linkage in the cohort, roughly five DR-DQ haplotypes were treated as single units for association and clustering. The study combined high-throughput TCR immunosequencing, statistical association of individual TCRs with disease status, and machine learning to predict cytomegalovirus infection status. Class I and class II HLA loci were covered by the typing at four-digit resolution. To study patterns of TCR occurrence, a later analysis re-analyzed previously published TCR beta repertoires from 500 to 850 donors and added high-resolution HLA genotyping. Typing coverage differed by locus: A, B, C, DRB1 and DQB1 were typed in roughly 620-630 donors, DQA1 in 500 to 550, DPA1 in 600 to 610, and DPB1 in just under 490. An early release that covered roughly 600 HLA-typed donors contained about 300 gigabases of sequencing data and some 87 million unique TCR sequences. Besides the first cohort of under 700 subjects, a separate validation cohort made up of 120 or so different subjects was used. The study aimed to test whether cataloging public T cell receptors could reveal signatures of past pathogen exposure. Donor age, sex, ethnicity and CMV serostatus were collected together with the repertoire data. Rather than drawing on any new phenotypic data, the later analysis identified candidate immune exposures from TCR beta sequences and the way those sequences occurred across donors. In an earlier analysis of more than 550 of the donors, high-throughput TCR beta sequencing was used to judge whether each TCR beta V gene segment behaved as functional or pseudogenic. The study profiled the T cell repertoires of under 850 subjects by immunosequencing and related them to cytomegalovirus serostatus. A later genetic analysis used genome-wide SNP genotypes for 398 of the 666 donors, treating that subset as a discovery cohort. All discovery cohort repertoires had been generated on a single sequencing platform. Of the roughly 400 genotyped donors, less than 85% were placed in the genetic ancestry cluster associated with self-reported Caucasian donors. Among roughly 400 genotyped donors of the cohort, an average of approximately 240,000 unique TCR beta nucleotide sequences was sequenced per donor, of which about 19% were non-productive. Study-wide findings and limitations: A cluster of highly shared sequence variants was judged likely to represent a technical artifact of the sequencing pipeline. According to a later genetic analysis, donors in an Asian-associated ancestry cluster had fewer N-insertions in productive TCRs than the approximately 650-donor mean. A later analysis reported that several top co-occurrence clusters appeared linked to parvovirus B19, influenza, CMV and Epstein-Barr virus. In an earlier analysis of roughly 500 of the donors, most TCR beta V segments appeared in productive rearrangements about 87% or about 30% of the time, broadly matching IMGT annotations. Presence/absence analyses assumed roughly uniform sequencing depth across donors, an assumption that may not hold. While some public TCRs were present in many individuals, most TCR sequences turned up only very rarely across donors. For the cohort, immune exposure information was limited to CMV serostatus. In a later analysis, most CMV-associated TCR beta chains were found to appear HLA-restricted, with HLA associations seemingly driven largely by CMV exposure. Correlated functional status among segregating V segments might reflect linkage disequilibrium, but an unknown experimental factor could not be ruled out. Specific HLA alleles were associated with 15,000 to 20,000 TCR beta sequences at a false discovery rate of 0.05 in a later analysis. According to the authors, the approach could potentially be generalized to other disease states and immunological phenotypes. In a later analysis, the rate of TCR association differed among HLA loci, with DRB1 alleles having the most associated TCRs and HLA-C alleles having the fewest. Cytomegalovirus status was reported to be diagnosed by the classifier with high specificity and sensitivity in both the original and validation cohorts. A further reported finding was that TCR beta sequences accurately predicted the HLA-A and HLA-B alleles for most subjects in the first cohort. The study listed approximately 150 TCR beta chains as associated with cytomegalovirus. An association between a missense DCLRE1C variant and V-gene and J-gene trimming of TCR beta chains was found in a later genetic analysis and replicated in an independent cohort. A few of the identified cytomegalovirus-associated TCR beta chains were confirmed in vitro to be specific for cytomegalovirus antigens. A later analysis found that HLA-associated TCR beta chains were more clonally expanded and had lower generation probabilities than equally common non-associated chains. When HLA alleles, especially DR and DQ, strongly co-occurred, TCR associations were difficult to assign to individual alleles. Because the 87-base-pair reads could not distinguish some IMGT-functional V segments, including TRBV6-2 and TRBV6-3, those segments were excluded. The cohort was sequenced for TCR beta chains only, and without alpha or paired-chain data the features that could be detected were limited. HLA typing was unavailable for some donors at each locus, so association tests used only the typed subset. The earlier analysis of 587 of the donors excluded some 16 rarely observed V segments, including chromosome 9 orphons, because counts were too low.

About this clone itself: Its antigen remains unidentified. Qualities for individual bases were not recorded, and no much larger clone is one base off.

Inclusive of the bounding cysteine and phenylalanine, the CDR3 is 14 residues long. Only CDR3 DNA remains: 42 bases, in frame from the first base. The germline V and J ends show losses of 5 bases and 6 bases respectively, and no gene match explains 3 bases of the junction. Based on the germline V gene (reference sequence), the CDR1 and CDR2 sequences are SEHNR and FQNEAQ. Library method: the immunoSEQ multiplex PCR assay. For the multiplex PCR, a mixture combining 60 forward primers for TCR Vbeta segments and 13 reverse primers for TCR Jbeta segments was used. The CDR3 region of rearranged TCR beta genes was amplified from genomic DNA by a multiplex PCR assay. The amplified TCR beta libraries were sequenced on the Illumina HiSeq System as 87-base-pair reads. In the authors' own workflow: Across the 666 repertoires, a later analysis counted some 81 million unique TCR beta chains, roughly 11 million of which were shared by at least two donors. To remove PCR and sequencing errors, raw reads were error-corrected and collapsed into unique sequences using a nearest-neighbor algorithm that merged closely related sequences. CDR3 sequences were aligned to IMGT reference sequences to assign V, D and J gene segments. For a sequence to be retained, a match of at least six nucleotides was required to both a V gene segment and a J gene segment. A rearrangement counted as productive if the CDR3 had no stop codons and remained in frame with V and J, and every other rearrangement counted as non-productive. CDR3 was defined by IMGT convention, running from the second conserved V-encoded cysteine to the conserved J-encoded phenylalanine. Sequences without an unambiguous match to a single V gene segment were excluded from the earlier analysis of approximately 600 of the donors. In an earlier analysis of 587 of the donors, a V segment was called functional when productive rearrangements were above 56.7%, and segregating when the standard deviation between donors exceeded 5%. A statistical classification framework was developed to diagnose cytomegalovirus status using the catalog of TCR beta chain sequences. In a later analysis, TCR nucleotide sequences were compared against IMGT/GENE-DB human TR gene sequences so that V and J genes could be assigned. A later analysis assigned CDR3 sequences and most-parsimonious VDJ recombination scenarios with the TCRdist pipeline. In a later analysis, each TCR beta chain was defined by its CDR3 amino acid sequence together with its V-gene family, and reads without a unique V-gene family were excluded. To address suspected cross-contamination and a sequencing artifact, a later analysis removed under 600 highly shared, low-generation-probability nucleotide sequences. For each public chain, a later analysis derived a clonal expansion index from normalized ranks of inferred template counts within each repertoire. In a later analysis, generation probabilities were computed using a VDJ recombination model fitted to out-of-frame rearrangements, and the results were checked against IGoR. In a later analysis, hypergeometric tests were used to score TCR-TCR, TCR-HLA and TCR-CMV co-occurrence, with a repertoire-size bias correction applied to TCR pairs. A later analysis estimated false discovery rates by permuting HLA or CMV assignments 20 times. In a later analysis, co-occurring TCRs were grouped using DBSCAN, and TCRdist sequence similarity was added for clustering within HLA-allele-positive subsets. Repertoires with fewer than 30,000 or more than 120,000 public chains, plus five repertoires with anomalous nucleotide sharing, were excluded from co-occurrence clustering. TCRdb re-hosts the immuneACCESS table, in-frame sequences only. Its copies lack some clones; in the studies checked, an unresolved V gene accounts for under half of them, and the cause for the rest is not known. Clonal size and the V and J genes are those of that table, whereas D and trimming came from the DNA. The sample table records around 200,000 clones; roughly three quarters of these occur just once. The top ten constitute about 2.7% of the sample.

The cohort consisted of 600 or so healthy bone marrow donors. All cohort members were sampled while nominally healthy, although unrecorded immune exposures were likely present. The donor tested CMV seronegative and was one of the 352 seronegative cohort members. A peripheral blood sample was provided by each donor, and peripheral blood mononuclear cells were used for TCR beta sequencing. The Qiagen DNeasy Blood Extraction Kit was used to extract genomic DNA from the blood cell samples. This receptor was obtained from a male donor in good health and CMV-seronegative. This chain is built from TRBV7-9 and TRBJ2-1, with 11 bases matching TRBD2. What was sequenced was PBMCs. The nucleotides read TGTGCCAGCAGCCCTAGCGGGAGGAGCAATGAGCAGTTCTTC. Protein translation: CASSPSGRSNEQFF.